The 17 T cell receptor beta chains presented below share a single source sample, sequenced in a study of T cell responses to AZD1222 COVID-19 vaccine. Using immunoSEQ multiplex PCR, the repertoire was profiled, and TCRdb retains in-frame clones only, with some absent. The table shows 45,000 to 65,000 clones, with 80% occurring only once. The sample here was peripheral blood, taken 28 days after the second AZD1222 dose. These receptors all come from an adult who received the AZD1222 COVID-19 vaccine.

This chain links TRBV13 with TRBJ2-6; 8 bases match TRBD2. Per germline, CDR1 PRHDT and CDR2 FYEKMQ (reference sequence). The CDR3 consists of 16 residues. After removal of 5 bases from V and 2 bases from J, the junction contained 5 bases not matched to a gene. CDR3 in DNA: TGTGCCAGCAGCCGGGGGGGTGAAACTGGGGCCAACGTCCTGACTTTC. This sequence encodes CASSRGGETGANVLTF.

Only one count was recorded for this clone. The chain joins TRBV2 to TRBJ1-1; D is perhaps TRBD1 (5 bases). The CDR3 loop spans 14 amino acids. V was pared by 1 base and J by 5 bases, with 11 bases between. CDR1 is SNHLY, CDR2 FYNNEI, per germline. The CDR3 loop is CASSEEGGGTEAFF. CDR3 coding DNA: TGTGCCAGCAGTGAAGAGGGTGGGGGGACTGAAGCTTTCTTT.

The chain recombines TRBV7-9 with TRBJ2-1, with D maybe TRBD1 (6 bases). The CDR3 consists of 14 residues. V was cut by 3 bases and J by 0 bases, with 6 bases left in between. Germline assignment: CDR1 SEHNR and CDR2 FQNEAQ (reference sequence). The CDR3 coding sequence is TGTGCCAGCAGCTTGGGGGCCTCCTACAATGAGCAGTTCTTC. It translates to CASSLGASYNEQFF.

The chain joins TRBV2 to TRBJ1-4; the D is unclear. Germline-derived CDR1 and CDR2 are SNHLY and FYNNEI. Between the trimmed V and J ends, which lost 9 bases and 15 bases, there was a span of 14 bases. The CDR3 has 10 amino acids. This CDR3 reads CASRGLMVFF. DNA of the CDR3: TGTGCCAGTAGAGGGCTAATGGTGTTTTTT.

Here the CDR3 reads CASSLGGAGEQFF. The CDR3, as DNA: TGTGCCAGCAGTTTAGGGGGAGCTGGTGAGCAGTTCTTC. V is TRBV12-3 or TRBV12-4 and J is TRBJ2-1; D might be TRBD2 (5 bases). V was pared by 1 base and J by 9 bases, with 10 bases between. The CDR3 totals 13 residues.

This chain links TRBV5-5 with TRBJ2-2; TRBD2 matches at 15 bases. J gave up 6 bases and V 4 bases, and 10 bases lay outside the gene matches. The V gene's germline CDR1 is SGHKS and CDR2 YYEKEE (reference sequence). This CDR3 contains 18 residues. DNA for the CDR3: TGTGCCAGCAGCAGCGCCGGGACTAGCGGGAGGAAGGCCGGGGAGCTGTTTTTT. Protein: CASSSAGTSGRKAGELFF.

J is TRBJ2-7 and V is TRBV7-9; 7 bases line up with TRBD1. After removal of 5 bases from V and 3 bases from J, the junction contained 7 bases not matched to a gene. CDR3 length equals 14 residues. Looked up from germline, CDR1 is SEHNR and CDR2 is FQNEAQ (reference sequence). CDR3 nucleotides: TGTGCCAGCAGCCCCCGGGACAGATACTACGAGCAGTACGTC. It is translated as CASSPRDRYYEQYV.

The genes are TRBV28 and TRBJ2-5, with 8 bases matching TRBD1. Germline trimming cut 4 bases from V and 5 bases from J; bases unmatched to any gene: 21. The CDR3 covers 19 residues. Germline V gives CDR1 MDHEN, CDR2 SYDVKM. The CDR3 nucleotides read TGTGCCAGCAGTTCCCCCTATATGGTCCCGCAGGGGGCCGGGGAGACCCAGTACTTC. It translates to CASSSPYMVPQGAGETQYF.

This clone was detected only a few times. The V call is TRBV30, the J call TRBJ1-2; no reliable D call. V was shortened by 0 bases and J by 6 bases, with 11 bases between the two germline ends. The germline V gene encodes CDR1 GTSNPN and CDR2 SVGIG (reference sequence). CDR3 length: 13 amino acids. CDR3 region: CAWSVQGIHGYTF. The CDR3 coding sequence is TGTGCCTGGAGTGTACAAGGGATCCATGGCTACACCTTC.

The chain combines TRBV28 with TRBJ2-5, with D perhaps TRBD2 (7 bases). V lost 4 bases and J 2 bases, leaving 11 bases between the germline ends. Germline lookup yields CDR1 MDHEN and CDR2 SYDVKM. CDR3 length: 14 amino acids. The CDR3 nucleotides read TGTGCCAGCAGTTCAGGGGACTATCAAGAGACCCAGTACTTC. The encoded protein is CASSSGDYQETQYF.

The genes are TRBV30 and TRBJ1-1, with D perhaps matching TRBD1 (6 bases). CDR3 length equals 14 residues. From germline, CDR1 is GTSNPN and CDR2 SVGIG (reference sequence). V shed 3 bases and J shed 1 base, with 12 bases lying between them. The CDR3: CAWSPGGENTEAFF. The CDR3 DNA sequence: TGTGCCTGGAGCCCGGGGGGCGAGAACACTGAAGCTTTCTTT.

The rearrangement joins TRBV18 to TRBJ2-7; D is ambiguous. The length of the CDR3 is 15 residues. V shed 2 bases and J shed 0 bases, with 11 bases lying between them. Germline V gene sequence: CDR1 KGHSH, CDR2 LQKENI. CDR3 protein: CASSPTSLSSYEQYV. The CDR3 DNA is TGTGCCAGCTCACCAACCTCTTTAAGCTCCTACGAGCAGTACGTC.

CDR3 loop: CASSLGGAGSNYGYTF. The CDR3, as DNA: TGTGCCAGCAGCTTAGGGGGAGCGGGGTCTAACTATGGCTACACCTTC. The chain links TRBV11-2 to TRBJ1-2; no firm D call. Germline lookup yields CDR1 SGHAT and CDR2 FQNNGV. The ends were cut back, 1 base at V and 0 bases at J, with 12 bases in the middle. The CDR3 runs 16 residues.

The chain is built from TRBV3-1 (or the pseudogene TRBV3-2) and TRBJ1-6; no reliable D call. This CDR3 has 13 amino acids. Germline V gene sequence: CDR1 LGHDT, CDR2 YNNKEL (reference sequence). Trimming removed 6 bases at V and 7 bases at J, with 10 bases between. The CDR3 here is CASSRTENSPLHF. CDR3 sequence (DNA): TGTGCCAGCAGTCGGACGGAGAATTCACCCCTCCACTTT.

In this sample, this clone turned up once. The chain combines TRBV21-1 with TRBJ2-3; TRBD1 is the table's D call, not checked against the DNA. TRBV21-1 is described as a pseudogene. CDR3 length: 13 amino acids. The CDR3 sequence is CASSKATPDTQYF. The CDR3, as DNA: TGTGCCAGCAGCAAAGCGACACCAGATACGCAGTATTTT.

This chain connects TRBV10-2 to TRBJ2-1, with a tentative D call TRBD2 (6 bases). This CDR3 has 13 residues. V was cut by 11 bases and J by 7 bases, with 18 bases left in between. The germline V gene encodes CDR1 WSHSY and CDR2 SAAADI. The CDR3 sequence: CARADGTGNEQFF. The CDR3, as DNA: TGCGCCCGCGCAGACGGGACTGGTAATGAGCAGTTCTTC.

V and J are TRBV5-1 and TRBJ2-5; the D gene is possibly TRBD2 (6 bases). The CDR3 is 17 amino acids. The V and J ends lost 5 bases and 5 bases respectively, with 25 bases between them. From germline, CDR1 is SGHRS and CDR2 YFSETQ. For the CDR3, the DNA is TGCGCCAGCAGGGGGACGGGAAACCCCCGAAGCGGGGAGACCCAGTACTTC. The encoded protein is CASRGTGNPRSGETQYF.